Listed below are T cell receptor beta chains from one sample, sequenced in a study of blood T cell repertoires in COVID-19. Only in-frame clones appear in the TCRdb table, and some are missing; sequencing was by immunoSEQ multiplex PCR. Of 110,000 to 150,000 clones in the sample, more than 80% were seen once. Sequenced input: peripheral blood. These receptors were obtained from a human donor in a cohort sampled during active COVID-19. The CDR3 runs from the conserved cysteine through the conserved F or W. A D gene is named only where the DNA matches it firmly. Expanded clones get a size class; other rows say once, few or many, or leave the size out.

>TRBD2|TRBV11-2|NA|TRBJ2-5
TGTGCCAGCAGCTTAGAAGGGCGGGGGGGCCTTACGACCCAGTACTTC
CASSLEGRGGLTTQYF
>TRBD1|TRBV28|NA|TRBJ1-4
TGTGCCAGCAGTTCCAACCGACAGGGGTATAATGAAAAACTGTTTTTT
CASSSNRQGYNEKLFF
>TRBD1|TRBV27|NA|TRBJ2-7
TGTGCCACCGCGGACAGGGTGAAGGGCTACGAGCAGTACTTC
CATADRVKGYEQYF
>NA|TRBV6-6|few|TRBJ1-1
TGTGCCAGCAGTTCACAGGGCTCGAACACTGAAGCTTTCTTT
CASSSQGSNTEAFF
>TRBD1|TRBV5-1|NA|TRBJ1-1
TGCGCCAGCAGCACCCGACAGGGGGTGAACACTGAAGCTTTCTTT
CASSTRQGVNTEAFF
>TRBD1|TRBV7-2|NA|TRBJ1-5
TGTGCCAGCAGCTGGGACAGGGGAGATCAGCCCCAGCATTTT
CASSWDRGDQPQHF
>TRBD2|TRBV5-1|NA|TRBJ2-3
TGCGCCAGCAGTTCCCCCGGGACTAGCGGGGAGCCGCAGTATTTT
CASSSPGTSGEPQYF
>NA|TRBV12-3/TRBV12-4|few|TRBJ1-2
TGTGCCAGCAGATCCGTGAGTGGCTACACCTTC
CASRSVSGYTF
>NA|TRBV7-2|NA|TRBJ1-3
TGTGCCAGCAGCCCGAACACCTTCCCAGGAAACACCATATATTTT
CASSPNTFPGNTIYF
>NA|TRBV7-9|NA|TRBJ2-3
TGTGCCAGCAGCGCACGCGCAGATACGCAGTATTTT
CASSARADTQYF
>NA|TRBV6-5|NA|TRBJ2-3
TGTGCCAGCAGTTACTCCGGGTTTGCAGATACGCAGTATTTT
CASSYSGFADTQYF
>NA|TRBV7-9|NA|TRBJ1-1
TGTGCCAGCAGCCCCCCGGGGGGGAGGGCTTTCTTT
CASSPPGGRAFF
>TRBD1|TRBV3-1/TRBV3-2|NA|TRBJ1-5
TGTGCCAGCAGCCAGACGGTAGCGGACAGGGGGAATCAGCCCCAGCATTTT
CASSQTVADRGNQPQHF
>NA|TRBV5-1|NA|TRBJ1-3
TGCGCCAGCAGCTTGGATGGCGAGCGGTCTGGAAACACCATATATTTT
CASSLDGERSGNTIYF
>TRBD1|TRBV9|NA|TRBJ1-5
TGTGCCAGCAGCGTCGGACAGGGCAATCAGCCCCAGCATTTT
CASSVGQGNQPQHF
>NA|TRBV11-2|NA|TRBJ2-7
TGTGCCAGCAGCTTACGTGGGGGGGCCCAAAACGAGCAGTACTTC
CASSLRGGAQNEQYF
>NA|TRBV5-4|NA|TRBJ2-3
TGTGCCAGCAGCGGGGGGGCCGACTCAGATACGCAGTATTTT
CASSGGADSDTQYF
>NA|TRBV6-5|NA|TRBJ2-5
TGTGCCAGCAGAGATAAGGACTGGCAAGAGACCCAGTACTTC
CASRDKDWQETQYF
>NA|TRBV9|NA|TRBJ2-5
TGTGCCAGCAGCGTAGGGCCCAAATACCAAGAGACCCAGTACTTC
CASSVGPKYQETQYF
>TRBD2|TRBV29-1|NA|TRBJ2-1
TGCAGCGTTAAGCGGGGGGGCCTTAATGAGCAGTTCTTC
CSVKRGGLNEQFF
>NA|TRBV6-6|NA|TRBJ2-4
TGTGCCAGCAGGGCGGGGGCCCTAGCCAAAAACATTCAGTACTTC
CASRAGALAKNIQYF
>NA|TRBV2|NA|TRBJ2-3
TGTGCCAGCAGCGCCCCGCGAAGCACAGATACGCAGTATTTT
CASSAPRSTDTQYF
>NA|TRBV5-1|NA|TRBJ2-2
TGCGCCAGCAGCTCCACCCGACTAGGCCTCACCGGGGAGCTGTTTTTT
CASSSTRLGLTGELFF
>TRBD2|TRBV18|NA|TRBJ2-5
TGTGCCAGCTCACCACTAGCGGGGGCGCAAGAGACCCAGTACTTC
CASSPLAGAQETQYF
>NA|TRBV28|NA|TRBJ1-2
TGTGCCAGCAGTCAAAGACAGTATGGCTACACCTTC
CASSQRQYGYTF
>TRBD1|TRBV11-3|once|TRBJ2-1
TGTGCCAGCAGCTTAGCAGCCGGGGACAGATCCTACAATGAGCAGTTCTTC
CASSLAAGDRSYNEQFF
>NA|TRBV28|NA|TRBJ1-2
TGTGCCAGCTTTGAGGTGATAGGTACGCAATATGGCTACACCTTC
CASFEVIGTQYGYTF
>NA|TRBV4-1|NA|TRBJ1-1
TGCGCCAGCAGCCAAGAATACAGGAACACTGAAGCTTTCTTT
CASSQEYRNTEAFF
>TRBD1|TRBV19|few|TRBJ1-2
TGTGCCAGTAGTACCGCGGACAGGGGAGGCTATGGCTACACCTTC
CASSTADRGGYGYTF
>NA|TRBV10-3|few|TRBJ2-3
TGTGCCACCAAGGGGGCAGATACGCAGTATTTT
CATKGADTQYF
>NA|TRBV20-1|once|TRBJ2-7
TGCAGTGCTAGTCACCCGACAGGTTTCTCCTACGAGCAGTACTTC
CSASHPTGFSYEQYF
>TRBD1|TRBV7-9|few|TRBJ1-2
TGTGCCAGCAGCTGGGGACTTCCGGGACAGGGGGAGATCTATGGCTACACCTTC
CASSWGLPGQGEIYGYTF
>TRBD1|TRBV11-3|NA|TRBJ2-5
TGTGCCAGCAGCCCAGGGACAGGGTTATCGGAGACCCAGTACTTC
CASSPGTGLSETQYF
>TRBD1|TRBV6-2/TRBV6-3|NA|TRBJ2-2
TGTGCCAGCAGCCGGGACAGGGGGGAGCTGTTTTTT
CASSRDRGELFF
>NA|TRBV3-1/TRBV3-2|NA|TRBJ2-3
TGTGCCAGCAGACCCCGTGGAGCGTCGGATACGCAGTATTTT
CASRPRGASDTQYF
>TRBD1|TRBV5-1|few|TRBJ2-7
TGCGCCAGCAGTTTGGACAGGAGATTCTACGAGCAGTACTTC
CASSLDRRFYEQYF
>TRBD1|TRBV7-2|NA|TRBJ1-5
TGTGCCAGCAGCTGGAGACAGGGGGGTCAGCCCCAGCATTTT
CASSWRQGGQPQHF
>TRBD1|TRBV5-1|NA|TRBJ1-1
TGCGCCAGCAGCTTAGATGGACAGGGGTTGAACACTGAAGCTTTCTTT
CASSLDGQGLNTEAFF
>NA|TRBV6-6|NA|TRBJ1-2
TGTGCCAGCAGTTACTCTATACAGGAAACTAACTATGGCTACACCTTC
CASSYSIQETNYGYTF
>NA|TRBV7-9|few|TRBJ1-6
TGTGCCAGCAGCGATACAGGGAGCTATAATTCACCCCTCCACTTT
CASSDTGSYNSPLHF
>NA|TRBV4-3|NA|TRBJ1-2
TGCGCCAGCAGCCAAGAGTGGACACGGTATGGCTACACCTTC
CASSQEWTRYGYTF
>TRBD1|TRBV6-5|NA|TRBJ1-2
TGTGCCAGCAGTATCACAGGGGACGGCTACACCTTC
CASSITGDGYTF
>NA|TRBV18|NA|TRBJ2-3
TGTGCCAGCTCACCAGACAGTGACGCGGATACGCAGTATTTT
CASSPDSDADTQYF
>NA|TRBV3-1/TRBV3-2|NA|TRBJ1-1
TGTGCCAGCAGCCCACAGGGTTTGACCACTGAAGCTTTCTTT
CASSPQGLTTEAFF
>NA|TRBV6-5|NA|TRBJ1-2
TGTGCCAGCAGTTACTTTGGCCTGGGCGGGTCCGGCTACACCTTC
CASSYFGLGGSGYTF
>TRBD1|TRBV29-1|few|TRBJ2-5
TGCAGCGTGCAGGGGGCCAAGACCCAGTACTTC
CSVQGAKTQYF
>NA|TRBV5-5|NA|TRBJ2-7
TGTGCCAGCATACAACTCCCTTGGGGCTGGAACGAGCAGTACTTC
CASIQLPWGWNEQYF
>TRBD1|TRBV5-5|few|TRBJ2-7
TGTGCCAGCATGAACGGGGACAGCCTATTCTACGAGCAGTACTTC
CASMNGDSLFYEQYF
>NA|TRBV3-1/TRBV3-2|NA|TRBJ2-2
TGTGCCAGCAGCCCTCTTCATACAACCGGGGAGCTGTTTTTT
CASSPLHTTGELFF
>TRBD2|TRBV2|NA|TRBJ2-5
TGTGCCAGCAGTGAGCCGGGGGGACTCGCCCAAGCATACTTC
CASSEPGGLAQAYF
>NA|TRBV6-5|few|TRBJ1-1
TGTGCCAGCAGGTTCCCGGGGGGAAGAACTGAAGCTTTCTTT
CASRFPGGRTEAFF
>NA|TRBV7-6|once|TRBJ2-5
TGTGCCAGCAGCCACGTGGGACAACAAGAGACCCAGTACTTC
CASSHVGQQETQYF
>TRBD1|TRBV2|once|TRBJ2-1
TGTGCCAGCAGTGAAGACAGGGGCTCCTACAATGAGCAGTTCTTC
CASSEDRGSYNEQFF
>NA|TRBV5-1|few|TRBJ1-6
TGCGCCAGCAGCTTACAGAGCTCCTATAATTCACCCCTCCACTTT
CASSLQSSYNSPLHF
>TRBD1|TRBV6-5|once|TRBJ1-1
TGTGCCAGCAGTCCGGGGAGGACAGGGCCTACTTTCTTT
CASSPGRTGPTFF
>NA|TRBV6-5|NA|TRBJ1-2
TGTGCCAGCAGGTTACAGGGCGAACTAGTCTATGGCTACACCTTC
CASRLQGELVYGYTF
>NA|TRBV18|NA|TRBJ1-3
TGTGCCAGCTCACCGCCTGGGACCGCGGGAGGAAACACCATATATTTT
CASSPPGTAGGNTIYF
>TRBD2|TRBV6-2/TRBV6-3|NA|TRBJ2-1
TGTGCCAGCAGTTACGCGGGACTAAGTAATGAGCAGTTCTTC
CASSYAGLSNEQFF
>NA|TRBV28|NA|TRBJ2-2
TGTGCCAGCAGTTTAGGGGGCGGCGCCCCCGGGGAGCTGTTTTTT
CASSLGGGAPGELFF